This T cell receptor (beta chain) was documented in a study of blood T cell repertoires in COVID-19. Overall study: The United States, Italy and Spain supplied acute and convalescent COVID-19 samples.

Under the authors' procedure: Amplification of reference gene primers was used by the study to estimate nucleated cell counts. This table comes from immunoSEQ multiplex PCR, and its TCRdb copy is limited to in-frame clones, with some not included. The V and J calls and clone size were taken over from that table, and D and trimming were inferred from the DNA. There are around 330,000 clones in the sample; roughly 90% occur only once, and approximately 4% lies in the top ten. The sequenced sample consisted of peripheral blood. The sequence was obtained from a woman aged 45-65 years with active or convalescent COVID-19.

CDR3 sequence (DNA): TGTGCCAGCAGCTTAGCGACCACAGGGGGCGAAAACCACACCTTC. It translates to CASSLATTGGENHTF. The chain employs TRBV7-9 and TRBJ1-2; 9 bases agree with TRBD1. Germline loops: CDR1 SEHNR, CDR2 FQNEAQ (reference sequence). J gave up 12 bases and V 0 bases, and 11 bases lay outside the gene matches. This CDR3 spans 15 amino acids.